The T cell receptor (beta chain) under discussion was sequenced for a study of cytomegalovirus exposure and HLA in healthy donors. Per germline, CDR1 MNHEY and CDR2 SMNVEV (reference sequence). The length of the CDR3 is 14 residues. The ends lost 6 bases at V and 6 bases at J; junction bases unmatched: 6. General study points: Likely technical artifact: a cluster of highly shared sequence variants. Diagnosis of cytomegalovirus status made by the classifier reportedly showed high specificity and sensitivity. It was about 150 TCR beta chains that were listed as cytomegalovirus-associated.

The PCR was carried out with 60 Vbeta primers and 13 Jbeta primers. Profiled with immunoSEQ multiplex PCR; TCRdb holds only in-frame clones, not every one. The table includes about 200,000 clones, around 77% detected once. About this clone itself: Its target is unknown. Distinct nucleotide sequences in the sample also encode this CDR3.

Despite likely unrecorded immune exposures, the donors were nominally healthy at the time of sampling. The sequence was collected from a woman aged 30 to 39 in good health and CMV-seronegative. Sequences were obtained from PBMCs. This chain uses TRBV27 with TRBJ1-2, with TRBD1 matching over 11 bases. The CDR3: CASRGTGGLHGYTF. CDR3 DNA: TGTGCCAGCAGGGGGACAGGGGGTTTACATGGCTACACCTTC.